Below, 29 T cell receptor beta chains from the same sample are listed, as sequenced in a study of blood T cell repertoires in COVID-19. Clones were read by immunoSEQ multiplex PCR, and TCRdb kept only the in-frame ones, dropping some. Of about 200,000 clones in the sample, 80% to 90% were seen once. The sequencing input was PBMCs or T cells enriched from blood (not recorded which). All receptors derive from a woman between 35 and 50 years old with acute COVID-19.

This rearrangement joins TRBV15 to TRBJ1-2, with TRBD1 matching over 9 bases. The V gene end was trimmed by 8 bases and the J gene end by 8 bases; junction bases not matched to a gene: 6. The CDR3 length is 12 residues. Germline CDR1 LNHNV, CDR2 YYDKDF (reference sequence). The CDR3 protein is CATAPTGGGYTF. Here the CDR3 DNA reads TGTGCCACCGCACCTACAGGGGGCGGCTACACCTTC. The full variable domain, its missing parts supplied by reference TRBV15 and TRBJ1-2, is DAMVIQNPRYQVTQFGKPVTLSCSQTLNHNVMYWYQQKSSQAPKLLFHYYDKDFNNEADTPDNFQSRRPNTSFCFLDIRSPGLGDTAMYLCATAPTGGGYTFGSGTRLTVV.

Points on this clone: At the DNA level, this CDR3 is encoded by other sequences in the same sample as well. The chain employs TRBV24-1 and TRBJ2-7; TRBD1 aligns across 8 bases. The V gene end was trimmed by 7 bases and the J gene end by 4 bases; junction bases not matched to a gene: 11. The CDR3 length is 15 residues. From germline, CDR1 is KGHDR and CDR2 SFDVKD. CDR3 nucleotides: TGTGCCACCAGACCGGGACAGGAAAGCTCTTACGAGCAGTACTTC. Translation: CATRPGQESSYEQYF.

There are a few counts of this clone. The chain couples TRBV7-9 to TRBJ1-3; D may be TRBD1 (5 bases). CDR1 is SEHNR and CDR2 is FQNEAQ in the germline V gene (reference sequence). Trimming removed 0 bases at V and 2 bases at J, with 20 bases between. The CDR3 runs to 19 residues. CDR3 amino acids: CASSLAYQGKGAAGNTIYF. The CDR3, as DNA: TGTGCCAGCAGCTTAGCGTACCAGGGAAAAGGTGCCGCTGGAAACACCATATATTTT.

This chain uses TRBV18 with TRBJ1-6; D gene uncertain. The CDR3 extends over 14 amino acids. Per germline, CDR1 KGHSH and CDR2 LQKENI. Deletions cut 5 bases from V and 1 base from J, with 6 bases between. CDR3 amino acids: CASSSRSYNSPLHF. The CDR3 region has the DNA TGTGCCAGCTCATCGAGGTCCTATAATTCACCCCTCCACTTT.

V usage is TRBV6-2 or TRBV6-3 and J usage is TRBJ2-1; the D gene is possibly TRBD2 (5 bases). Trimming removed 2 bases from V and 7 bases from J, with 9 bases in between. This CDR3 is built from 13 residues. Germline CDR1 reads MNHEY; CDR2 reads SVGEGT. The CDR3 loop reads CASSYISGNEQFF. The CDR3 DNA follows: TGTGCCAGCAGTTACATATCGGGAAATGAGCAGTTCTTC.

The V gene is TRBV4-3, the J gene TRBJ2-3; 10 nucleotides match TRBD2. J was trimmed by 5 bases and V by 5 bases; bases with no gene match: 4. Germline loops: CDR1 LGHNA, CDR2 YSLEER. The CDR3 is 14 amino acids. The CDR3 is CASSIAGGLDTQYF. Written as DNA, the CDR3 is TGCGCCAGCAGCATAGCGGGAGGATTAGATACGCAGTATTTT.

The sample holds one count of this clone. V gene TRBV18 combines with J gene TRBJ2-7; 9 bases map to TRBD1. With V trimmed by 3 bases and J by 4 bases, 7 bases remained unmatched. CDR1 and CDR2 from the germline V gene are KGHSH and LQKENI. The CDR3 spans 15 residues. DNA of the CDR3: TGTGCCAGCTCACCTCCGGGACAGGGTTTTTACGAGCAGTACTTC. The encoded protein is CASSPPGQGFYEQYF.

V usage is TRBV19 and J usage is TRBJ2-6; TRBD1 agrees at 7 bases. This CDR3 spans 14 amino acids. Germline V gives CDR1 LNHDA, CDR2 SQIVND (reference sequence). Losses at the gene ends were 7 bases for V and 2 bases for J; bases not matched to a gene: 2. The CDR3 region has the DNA TGTGCCAGTATAGACAGGGCTGGGGCCAACGTCCTGACTTTC. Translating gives CASIDRAGANVLTF.

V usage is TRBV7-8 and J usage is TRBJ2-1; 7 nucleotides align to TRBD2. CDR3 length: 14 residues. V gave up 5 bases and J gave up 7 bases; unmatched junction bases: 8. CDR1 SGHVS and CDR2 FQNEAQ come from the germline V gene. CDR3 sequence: CASSPMGGMNEQFF. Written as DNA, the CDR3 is TGTGCCAGCAGCCCGATGGGAGGGATGAATGAGCAGTTCTTC.

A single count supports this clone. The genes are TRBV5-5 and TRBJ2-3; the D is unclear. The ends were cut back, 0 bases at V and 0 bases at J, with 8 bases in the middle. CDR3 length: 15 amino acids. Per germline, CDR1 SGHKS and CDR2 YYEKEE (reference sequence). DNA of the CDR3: TGTGCCAGCAGCTTGGCGGTTACTAGCACAGATACGCAGTATTTT. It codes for CASSLAVTSTDTQYF.

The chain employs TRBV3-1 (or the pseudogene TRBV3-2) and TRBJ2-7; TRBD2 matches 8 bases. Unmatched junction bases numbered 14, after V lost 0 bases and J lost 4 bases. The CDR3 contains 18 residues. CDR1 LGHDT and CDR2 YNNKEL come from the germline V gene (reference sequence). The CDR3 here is CASSQDSSYTGGRYEQYF. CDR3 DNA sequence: TGTGCCAGCAGCCAAGACTCTAGTTATACGGGAGGGAGGTACGAGCAGTACTTC.

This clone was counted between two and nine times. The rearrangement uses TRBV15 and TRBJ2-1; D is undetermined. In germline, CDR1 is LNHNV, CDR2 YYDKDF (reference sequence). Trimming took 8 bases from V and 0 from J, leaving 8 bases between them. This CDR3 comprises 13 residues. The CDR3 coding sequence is TGTGCCACCGAGCTGCGCTCCTACAATGAGCAGTTCTTC. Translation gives CATELRSYNEQFF.

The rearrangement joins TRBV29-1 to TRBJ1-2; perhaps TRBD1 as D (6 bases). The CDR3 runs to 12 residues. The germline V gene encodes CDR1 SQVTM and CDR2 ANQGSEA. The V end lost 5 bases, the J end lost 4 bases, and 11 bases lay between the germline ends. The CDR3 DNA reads TGCAGCGTTAACACAGGGTTCTATGGCTACACCTTC. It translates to CSVNTGFYGYTF.

This CDR3 reads CASTAVQSYSNQPQHF. Written as DNA, the CDR3 is TGTGCCAGTACCGCGGTCCAGTCCTATAGCAATCAGCCCCAGCATTTT. This chain uses TRBV19 with TRBJ1-5; D call uncertain. The V end lost 7 bases, the J end lost 0 bases, and 16 bases lay between the germline ends. Per germline, CDR1 LNHDA and CDR2 SQIVND (reference sequence). The CDR3 length is 16 residues. Filled out from reference TRBV19 and TRBJ1-5, the complete variable domain reads DGGITQSPKYLFRKEGQNVTLSCEQNLNHDAMYWYRQDPGQGLRLIYYSQIVNDFQKGDIAEGYSVSREKKESFPLTVTSAQKNPTAFYLCASTAVQSYSNQPQHFGDGTRLSIL.

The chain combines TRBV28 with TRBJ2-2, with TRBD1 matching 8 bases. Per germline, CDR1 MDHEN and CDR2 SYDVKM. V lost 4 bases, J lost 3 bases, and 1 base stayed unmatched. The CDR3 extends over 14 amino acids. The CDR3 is CASSSQGDTGELFF. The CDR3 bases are TGTGCCAGCAGTTCACAGGGGGACACCGGGGAGCTGTTTTTT.

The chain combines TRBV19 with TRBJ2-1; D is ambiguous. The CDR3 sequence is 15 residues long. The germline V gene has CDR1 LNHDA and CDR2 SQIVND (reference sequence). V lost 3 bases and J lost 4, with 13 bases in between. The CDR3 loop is CASSIGQSWYNEQFF. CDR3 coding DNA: TGTGCCAGTAGTATTGGGCAGTCTTGGTACAATGAGCAGTTCTTC. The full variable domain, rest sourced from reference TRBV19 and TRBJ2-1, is DGGITQSPKYLFRKEGQNVTLSCEQNLNHDAMYWYRQDPGQGLRLIYYSQIVNDFQKGDIAEGYSVSREKKESFPLTVTSAQKNPTAFYLCASSIGQSWYNEQFFGPGTRLTVL.

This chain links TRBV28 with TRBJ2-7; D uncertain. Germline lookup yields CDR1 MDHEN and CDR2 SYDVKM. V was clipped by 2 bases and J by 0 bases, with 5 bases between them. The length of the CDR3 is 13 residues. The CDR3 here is CASSLKSSYEQYF. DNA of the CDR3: TGTGCCAGCAGTTTAAAGAGCTCCTACGAGCAGTACTTC.

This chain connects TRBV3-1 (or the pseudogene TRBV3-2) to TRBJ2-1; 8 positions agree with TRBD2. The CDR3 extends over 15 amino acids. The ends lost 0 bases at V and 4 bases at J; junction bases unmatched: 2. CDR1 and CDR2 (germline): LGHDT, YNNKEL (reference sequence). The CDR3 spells CASSQDTSGYNEQFF. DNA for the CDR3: TGTGCCAGCAGCCAAGATACTAGCGGTTACAATGAGCAGTTCTTC.

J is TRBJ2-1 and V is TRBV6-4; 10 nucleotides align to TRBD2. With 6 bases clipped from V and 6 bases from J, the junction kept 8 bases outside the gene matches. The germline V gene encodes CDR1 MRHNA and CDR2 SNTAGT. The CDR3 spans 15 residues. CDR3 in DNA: TGTGCCAGCAGCGAGCTAGCGGGAGTCTTCAATGAGCAGTTCTTC. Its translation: CASSELAGVFNEQFF.

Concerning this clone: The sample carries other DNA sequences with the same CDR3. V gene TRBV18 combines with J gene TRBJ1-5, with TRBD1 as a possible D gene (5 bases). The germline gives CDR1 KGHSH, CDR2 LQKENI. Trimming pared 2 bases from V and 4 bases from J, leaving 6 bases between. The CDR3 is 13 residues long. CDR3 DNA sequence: TGTGCCAGCTCACCAGGGGGGAATCAGCCCCAGCATTTT. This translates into CASSPGGNQPQHF.

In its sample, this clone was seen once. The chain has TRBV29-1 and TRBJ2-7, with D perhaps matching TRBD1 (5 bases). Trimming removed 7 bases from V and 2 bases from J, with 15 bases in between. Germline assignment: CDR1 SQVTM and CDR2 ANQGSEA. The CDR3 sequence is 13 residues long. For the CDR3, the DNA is TGCAGCGCCAGTAGGGGTGGGGCCTACGAGCAGTACTTC. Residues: CSASRGGAYEQYF.

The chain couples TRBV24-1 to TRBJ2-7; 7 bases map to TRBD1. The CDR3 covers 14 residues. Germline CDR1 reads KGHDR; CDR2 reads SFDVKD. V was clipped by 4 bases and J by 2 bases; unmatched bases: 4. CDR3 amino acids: CATSDTDRPYEQYF. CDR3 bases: TGTGCCACCAGTGACACGGACAGGCCCTACGAGCAGTACTTC.

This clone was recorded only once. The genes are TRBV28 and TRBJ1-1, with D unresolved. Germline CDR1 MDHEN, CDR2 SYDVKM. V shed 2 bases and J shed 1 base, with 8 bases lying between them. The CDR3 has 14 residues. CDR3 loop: CASSLARRNTEAFF. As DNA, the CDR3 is TGTGCCAGCAGTTTAGCCAGGCGGAACACTGAAGCTTTCTTT.

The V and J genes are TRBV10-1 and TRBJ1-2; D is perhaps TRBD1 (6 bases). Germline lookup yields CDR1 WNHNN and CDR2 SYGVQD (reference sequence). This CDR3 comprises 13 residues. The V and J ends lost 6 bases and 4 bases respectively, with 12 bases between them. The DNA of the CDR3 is TGCGCCAGCAGCCCGGACAGCTCCTATGGCTACACCTTC. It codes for CASSPDSSYGYTF.

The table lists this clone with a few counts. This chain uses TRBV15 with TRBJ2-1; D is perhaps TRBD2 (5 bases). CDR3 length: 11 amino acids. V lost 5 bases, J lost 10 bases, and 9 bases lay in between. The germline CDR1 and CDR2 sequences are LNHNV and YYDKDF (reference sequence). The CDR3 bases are TGTGCCACCAGCGTAGCGCGCGAGCAGTTCTTC. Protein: CATSVAREQFF.

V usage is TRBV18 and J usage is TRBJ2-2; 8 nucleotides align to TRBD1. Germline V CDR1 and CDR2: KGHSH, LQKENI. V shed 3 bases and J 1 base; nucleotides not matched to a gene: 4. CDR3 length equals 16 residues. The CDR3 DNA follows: TGTGCCAGCTCACCTCAAGGGACAGGGAACACCGGGGAGCTGTTTTTT. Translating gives CASSPQGTGNTGELFF.

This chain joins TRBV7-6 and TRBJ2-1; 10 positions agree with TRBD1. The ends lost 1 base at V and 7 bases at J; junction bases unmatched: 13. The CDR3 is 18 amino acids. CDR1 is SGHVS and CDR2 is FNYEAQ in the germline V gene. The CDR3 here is CASSLEGVGQGYWNEQFF. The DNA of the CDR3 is TGTGCCAGCAGCTTAGAAGGTGTGGGACAGGGGTATTGGAATGAGCAGTTCTTC. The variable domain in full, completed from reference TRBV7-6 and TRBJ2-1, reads GAGVSQSPRYKVTKRGQDVALRCDPISGHVSLYWYRQALGQGPEFLTYFNYEAQQDKSGLPNDRFSAERPEGSISTLTIQRTEQRDSAMYRCASSLEGVGQGYWNEQFFGPGTRLTVL.

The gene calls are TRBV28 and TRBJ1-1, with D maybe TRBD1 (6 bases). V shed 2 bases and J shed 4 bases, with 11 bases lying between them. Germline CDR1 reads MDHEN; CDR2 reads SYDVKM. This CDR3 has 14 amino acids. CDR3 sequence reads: CASSLAGQLTEAFF. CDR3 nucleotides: TGTGCCAGCAGTTTAGCTGGACAGCTCACTGAAGCTTTCTTT.

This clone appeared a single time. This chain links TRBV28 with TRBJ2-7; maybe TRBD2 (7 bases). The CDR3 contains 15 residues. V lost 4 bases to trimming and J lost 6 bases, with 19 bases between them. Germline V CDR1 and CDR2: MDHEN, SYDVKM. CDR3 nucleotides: TGTGCCAGCAGTTCTCCCGGACAGTGGGGGGGCGAGCAGTACTTC. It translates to CASSSPGQWGGEQYF.